The 15 T cell receptor beta chains given below trace back to one sample, sequenced in a study of blood T cell repertoires in COVID-19. TCRdb's table, derived via immunoSEQ multiplex PCR, lists solely in-frame clones and lacks some. This table holds under 400,000 clones, 89% found once. The sample taken for sequencing was peripheral blood. These receptors originate from a woman aged 55 to 70 with COVID-19, enrolled during active disease.

DNA of the CDR3: TGTGCCAGCAGTCGGGGTATCTCCTATAATTCACCCCTCCACTTT. Amino acids: CASSRGISYNSPLHF. This chain connects TRBV6-2 or TRBV6-3 to TRBJ1-6; no definite D call. Germline CDR1 and CDR2: MNHEY and SVGEGT. V was trimmed by 5 bases and J by 0 bases, leaving 8 bases between them. This CDR3 region has 15 residues.

CDR3 sequence reads: CASSTMTGTEAFF. CDR3 coding DNA: TGTGCCAGCAGTACTATGACAGGGACTGAAGCTTTCTTT. The rearrangement links TRBV6-5 to TRBJ1-1; 7 positions match TRBD1. V dropped 5 bases and J dropped 5; count of bases not matched to a gene: 5. CDR3 length: 13 residues. The germline V gene encodes CDR1 MNHEY and CDR2 SVGAGI.

The chain recombines TRBV6-1 with TRBJ2-3; 8 positions match TRBD1. With 0 bases clipped from V and 2 bases from J, the junction kept 4 bases outside the gene matches. CDR1 is MNHNS, CDR2 SASEGT, per germline. The CDR3 totals 16 residues. CDR3 loop: CASSEADRGLTDTQYF. In DNA form, the CDR3 reads TGTGCCAGCAGTGAAGCCGACAGGGGCCTCACAGATACGCAGTATTTT.

This clone was picked up one time. The rearrangement uses TRBV18 and TRBJ1-4; D remains unclear. Germline V lookup: CDR1 KGHSH, CDR2 LQKENI. The CDR3 covers 13 residues. The V and J ends lost 3 bases and 4 bases respectively, with 6 bases between them. The chain's CDR3 is CASSPAINEKLFF. Written as DNA, the CDR3 is TGTGCCAGCTCACCGGCAATTAATGAAAAACTGTTTTTT.

The rearrangement uses TRBV7-8 and TRBJ1-4, with D unclear. Germline V gene lookup returns CDR1 SGHVS and CDR2 FQNEAQ. The CDR3 is made up of 14 amino acids. Trimming took off 2 bases at V and 8 bases at J, with 12 bases between the two ends. The CDR3 here is CASSLSEAVEKLFF. The CDR3 DNA sequence: TGTGCCAGCAGCTTATCAGAGGCTGTCGAAAAACTGTTTTTT.

V gene TRBV5-6 combines with J gene TRBJ1-2; 8 bases match TRBD1. Germline V CDR1 and CDR2: SGHDT, YYEEEE. With V trimmed by 0 bases and J by 7 bases, 11 bases remained unmatched. The length of the CDR3 is 16 residues. The CDR3 DNA is TGTGCCAGCAGCTTGGAGTCCGCAGGGGGCGGCGGTGGCTACACCTTC. This codes for CASSLESAGGGGGYTF.

The chain links TRBV3-1 (or the pseudogene TRBV3-2) to TRBJ1-2, with D hard to call. Deletions cut 5 bases from V and 4 bases from J, with 5 bases between. Germline CDR1 LGHDT, CDR2 YNNKEL (reference sequence). CDR3 length: 11 residues. CDR3 DNA sequence: TGTGCCAGCAGCTCGAGCTATGGCTACACCTTC. The encoded protein is CASSSSYGYTF.

The chain carries TRBV18 and TRBJ1-1; D not resolved. The length of the CDR3 is 13 residues. V lost 4 bases and J lost 8, with 14 bases in between. Germline loops: CDR1 KGHSH, CDR2 LQKENI. CDR3 sequence: CASSLAQPGEAFF. The CDR3 nucleotides are TGTGCCAGCTCACTTGCGCAACCGGGGGAAGCTTTCTTT.

This clone is a singleton in its sample. V usage is TRBV18 and J usage is TRBJ1-1, with a tentative D call TRBD1 (6 bases). Germline V gene lookup returns CDR1 KGHSH and CDR2 LQKENI. The CDR3 loop spans 14 amino acids. The germline V and J ends were trimmed by 5 bases and 5 bases, with 15 bases remaining between them. The DNA of the CDR3 is TGTGCCAGCTCATCCCAGGGGCAGGGAACTGAAGCTTTCTTT. Amino acid sequence: CASSSQGQGTEAFF.

The J gene is TRBJ2-7, the V gene TRBV7-9, with 11 bases fitting TRBD2. Trimming cost V 4 bases and J 7 bases; bases outside gene matches: 12. There are 16 residues in the CDR3. CDR1 is SEHNR and CDR2 is FQNEAQ in the germline V gene (reference sequence). CDR3: CASSSATSGAQREQYF. The CDR3 DNA sequence: TGTGCCAGCAGCTCAGCGACTAGCGGGGCACAGAGAGAGCAGTACTTC.

The rearrangement links TRBV2 to TRBJ2-3; 8 positions match TRBD2. The CDR3 has 13 residues. Germline CDR1 reads SNHLY; CDR2 reads FYNNEI. After removal of 8 bases from V and 4 bases from J, the junction contained 5 bases not matched to a gene. For the CDR3, the DNA is TGTGCCAGCCCCGGGACTAGTTCAGATACGCAGTATTTT. This translates into CASPGTSSDTQYF.

The V and J genes are TRBV29-1 and TRBJ2-3; 12 positions match TRBD2. The CDR3 runs 15 residues. CDR1 is SQVTM and CDR2 is ANQGSEA in the germline V gene. The ends lost 7 bases at V and 3 bases at J; junction bases unmatched: 8. The CDR3 here is CSARLAGGQTDTQYF. CDR3 DNA: TGCAGCGCTCGGCTAGCGGGGGGGCAGACAGATACGCAGTATTTT.

The chain carries TRBV7-9 and TRBJ2-1; D gene ambiguous. The CDR3 is 19 residues long. V was shortened by 4 bases and J by 4 bases, with 26 bases between the two germline ends. CDR1 is SEHNR and CDR2 is FQNEAQ in the germline V gene (reference sequence). CDR3 amino acids: CASSSVESTSFPFYNEQFF. In DNA form, the CDR3 reads TGTGCCAGCAGCTCCGTTGAAAGTACGAGTTTCCCCTTTTACAATGAGCAGTTCTTC.

The gene calls are TRBV9 and TRBJ1-6; 7 bases match TRBD1. CDR1 SGDLS and CDR2 YYNGEE come from the germline V gene. The CDR3 sequence is 15 residues long. The ends lost 2 bases at V and 9 bases at J; junction bases unmatched: 8. The CDR3 bases are TGTGCCAGCAGCGTCAAAGGGGGCGGCAGTTCACCCCTCCACTTT. Its translation is CASSVKGGGSSPLHF.

The V gene is TRBV2, the J gene TRBJ1-2; 7 nucleotides agree with TRBD1. V dropped 9 bases and J dropped 5; count of bases not matched to a gene: 15. Germline lookup yields CDR1 SNHLY and CDR2 FYNNEI. CDR3 length: 15 residues. Here the CDR3 DNA reads TGTGCCAGATCCCCGGACAGGTTGGATTATTATGGCTACACCTTC. Protein: CARSPDRLDYYGYTF. The full variable domain, in which reference TRBV2 and TRBJ1-2 provide the parts outside the CDR3, is EPEVTQTPSHQVTQMGQEVILRCVPISNHLYFYWYRQILGQKVEFLVSFYNNEISEKSEIFDDQFSVERPDGSNFTLKIRSTKLEDSAMYFCARSPDRLDYYGYTFGSGTRLTVV.